Listed below are T cell receptor beta chains from one sample, sequenced in a study of shared clonotypes between healthy human individuals. The assay was immunoSEQ multiplex PCR, and TCRdb's table has in-frame clones only and misses some. The sample gives over 95,000 clones, roughly 50% of which show up once; roughly 16% is in the top ten. Sequencing was done on a sample of PBMCs. All receptors derive from a woman aged 40 to 50 in good health. Some clones in this sample may be carry-over from other donors' samples. Each CDR3 is given with its conserved first and last residue. The D gene is left open where the match is weak. A clone size is listed for some rows: how often the clone was seen (once, few, many), or a class if it is expanded.

J | D | V | size | DNA | CDR3
TRBJ2-7 | TRBD2 | TRBV5-4 | few | TGTGCCAGCAGCTACGGACTAGCGACTCTATCCGAGCAGTACTTC | CASSYGLATLSEQYF
TRBJ1-1 | TRBD1 | TRBV19 | many | TGTGCCAGCGGGACAGGGAACACTGAAGCTTTCTTT | CASGTGNTEAFF
TRBJ1-2 | TRBD1 | TRBV28 | . | TGTGCCAGCAGGACTAACAGGGGACCCTATGGCTACACCTTC | CASRTNRGPYGYTF
TRBJ2-7 | TRBD2 | TRBV4-3 | many | TGCGCCAGCAGCCGCCGACTAGCGGGAGGGCACGAGCAGTACTTC | CASSRRLAGGHEQYF
TRBJ2-1 | . | TRBV2 | . | TGTGCCAGCAGTGCCTGGAAGGCCACCGACAATGAGCAGTTCTTC | CASSAWKATDNEQFF
TRBJ2-4 | . | TRBV28 | . | TGTGCCAGCAAAATTCGGGGGGCGGAAAACATTCAGTACTTC | CASKIRGAENIQYF
TRBJ2-1 | TRBD2 | TRBV7-9 | many | TGTGCCAGCAGCATAGGACAAGGGGAGGGCAATGAGCAGTTCTTC | CASSIGQGEGNEQFF
TRBJ2-7 | TRBD2 | TRBV10-2 | . | TGCGCCAGCCGGGCGGGAGGGCCTTTCGAGCAGTACTTC | CASRAGGPFEQYF
TRBJ1-1 | . | TRBV30 | few | TGTGCCTCTGCGCGGGGTGAAGCTTTCTTT | CASARGEAFF
TRBJ2-3 | TRBD2 | TRBV19 | many | TGTGCCAGTAGTGTGACTAGCGGAGACACAGATACGCAGTATTTT | CASSVTSGDTDTQYF
TRBJ1-2 | . | TRBV7-8 | . | TGTGCCAGCAGCCCGGGACCGAACTATGGCTACACCTTC | CASSPGPNYGYTF
TRBJ2-6 | TRBD2 | TRBV5-1 | . | TGCGCCAGCAGCCGAACTAGCGGGGGCTCTGGGGCCAACGTCCTGACTTTC | CASSRTSGGSGANVLTF
TRBJ1-1 | . | TRBV27 | . | TGTGCCAGCAGTTTATCGGTGGACACTGAAGCTTTCTTT | CASSLSVDTEAFF
TRBJ2-2 | . | TRBV30 | few | TGTGCCTGGAGTAAGACTAGGTTGGCCGGGGAGCTGTTTTTT | CAWSKTRLAGELFF
TRBJ2-5 | TRBD2 | TRBV28 | once | TGTGCCAGCAGTTTATACGGACTAGCGGGACCAGAGACCCAGTACTTC | CASSLYGLAGPETQYF
TRBJ1-4 | TRBD1 | TRBV7-9 | many | TGTGCCAGCAGCTTAGTGGGACAGGGGGATGAAAAACTGTTTTTT | CASSLVGQGDEKLFF
TRBJ1-2 | . | TRBV2 | . | TGTGCCAGCAGTGAAGCGGCGGACAGAGGATTCTATGGCTACACCTTC | CASSEAADRGFYGYTF
TRBJ1-3 | TRBD1 | TRBV18 | . | TGTGCCAGCTCACCACTAGGACAGGGTTCTGGAAACACCATATATTTT | CASSPLGQGSGNTIYF
TRBJ2-7 | TRBD1 | TRBV5-1 | . | TGCGCCAGCAGCTCCGGGACAGGGACCTACGAGCAGTACTTC | CASSSGTGTYEQYF
TRBJ2-7 | . | TRBV18 | . | TGTGCCAGCTCGGGCGGGTGGACCCGGACCTACGAGCAGTACTTC | CASSGGWTRTYEQYF
TRBJ2-7 | . | TRBV10-1 | . | TGCGCCAGCGGGGGAATTTGGGGAAACTCCTACGAGCAGTACTTC | CASGGIWGNSYEQYF
TRBJ2-6 | TRBD1 | TRBV11-2 | . | TGTGCCAGCAGCTCCGTCCGGGACAGGGGTTATGGGGCCAACGTCCTGACTTTC | CASSSVRDRGYGANVLTF
TRBJ2-7 | TRBD2 | TRBV4-1 | . | TGCGCCAGCAGCCAAGATTGGCGGGAGGATACCCACGAGCAGTACTTC | CASSQDWREDTHEQYF
TRBJ2-2 | TRBD1 | TRBV5-4 | many | TGTGCCAGCAGCCTCGGGACAGCCACCGGGGAGCTGTTTTTT | CASSLGTATGELFF
TRBJ2-3 | . | TRBV9 | once | TGTGCCAGCAGCGTATACGCAGATACGCAGTATTTT | CASSVYADTQYF
TRBJ2-7 | TRBD2 | TRBV2 | . | TGTGCCAGCAGACTAGCGGGGACCTACGAGCAGTACTTC | CASRLAGTYEQYF
TRBJ2-7 | . | TRBV7-2 | few | TGTGCCAGCAGCCGCAGCGGCGGGACAGTCTCCTACGAGCAGTACTTC | CASSRSGGTVSYEQYF
TRBJ1-1 | . | TRBV7-9 | . | TGTGCCTCCAGCAGTACCAGGGGAAGGTCTGAAGCTTTCTTT | CASSSTRGRSEAFF
TRBJ1-2 | . | TRBV20-1 | many | TGCAGTGCTACCGGACGGTATGGCTACACCTTC | CSATGRYGYTF
TRBJ2-7 | . | TRBV6-6 | few | TGTGCCAGCAGGGGCCTAGCTCTCGAGCAGTACTTC | CASRGLALEQYF
TRBJ2-7 | . | TRBV4-3 | . | TGCGCCAGCAGCCTCTCGGGGAAAGATTACGAGCAGTACTTC | CASSLSGKDYEQYF
TRBJ2-7 | TRBD1 | TRBV9 | . | TGTGCCAGCAGCGTACAGGGGGCAGGGTCCGAGCAGTACTTC | CASSVQGAGSEQYF
TRBJ2-1 | TRBD2 | TRBV18 | many | TGTGCCAGCTCACATGGACTAGCGGGATTCCCAAAGGGGGAGCAGTTCTTC | CASSHGLAGFPKGEQFF
TRBJ2-7 | TRBD2 | TRBV28 | . | TGTGCCAGCCATCTAGCGGGAGAGGTTTACGAGCAGTACTTC | CASHLAGEVYEQYF
TRBJ2-7 | TRBD1 | TRBV30 | many | TGTGCCTGGATTCCGGACAGGGGGGCCTACGAGCAGTACTTC | CAWIPDRGAYEQYF
TRBJ2-7 | TRBD1 | TRBV5-1 | few | TGCGCCAGCAGCCTCCGGGACAGGTCCTACGAGCAGTACTTC | CASSLRDRSYEQYF
TRBJ2-3 | TRBD2 | TRBV18 | . | TGTGCCAGCTCACCTAGCGGGCGCACAGATACGCAGTATTTT | CASSPSGRTDTQYF
TRBJ2-5 | . | TRBV20-1 | . | TGCAGTGCTGCCCAAGAGACCCAGTACTTC | CSAAQETQYF
TRBJ1-2 | . | TRBV29-1 | many | TGCAGCGTTGACCACGGGGGCTATGGCTACACCTTC | CSVDHGGYGYTF
TRBJ1-2 | TRBD1 | TRBV28 | . | TGTGCCAGCAGTTTCCAACGACAGGGAGGCTACACCTTC | CASSFQRQGGYTF